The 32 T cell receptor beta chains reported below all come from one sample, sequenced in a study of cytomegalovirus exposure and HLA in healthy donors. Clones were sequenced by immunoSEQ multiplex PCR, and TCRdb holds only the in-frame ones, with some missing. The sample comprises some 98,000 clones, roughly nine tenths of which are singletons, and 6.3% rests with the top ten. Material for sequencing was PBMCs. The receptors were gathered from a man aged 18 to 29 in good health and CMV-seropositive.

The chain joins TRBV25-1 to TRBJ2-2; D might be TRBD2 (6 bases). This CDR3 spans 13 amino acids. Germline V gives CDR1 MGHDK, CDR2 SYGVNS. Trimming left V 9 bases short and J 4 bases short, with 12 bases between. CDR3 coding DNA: TGTGCCAGTCAGAAAGCGGGCACCGGGGAGCTGTTTTTT. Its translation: CASQKAGTGELFF.

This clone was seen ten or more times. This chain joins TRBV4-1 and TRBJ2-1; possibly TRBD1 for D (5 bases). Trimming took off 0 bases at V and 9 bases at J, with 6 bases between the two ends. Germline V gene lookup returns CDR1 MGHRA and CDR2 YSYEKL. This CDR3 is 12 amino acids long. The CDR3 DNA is TGCGCCAGCAGCCAAGAAAGGGGTGAGCAGTTCTTC. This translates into CASSQERGEQFF.

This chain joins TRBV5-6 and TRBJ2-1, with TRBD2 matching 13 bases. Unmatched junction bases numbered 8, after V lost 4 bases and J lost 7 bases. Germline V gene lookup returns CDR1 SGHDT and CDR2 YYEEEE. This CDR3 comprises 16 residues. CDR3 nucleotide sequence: TGTGCCAGCAGCCTGACGACTAGCGGGAGGTTTAATGAGCAGTTCTTC. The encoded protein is CASSLTTSGRFNEQFF.

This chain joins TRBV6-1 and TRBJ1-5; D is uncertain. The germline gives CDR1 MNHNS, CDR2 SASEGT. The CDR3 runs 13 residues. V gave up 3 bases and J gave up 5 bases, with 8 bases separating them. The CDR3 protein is CASSETWDQPQHF. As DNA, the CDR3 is TGTGCCAGCAGTGAGACATGGGATCAGCCCCAGCATTTT.

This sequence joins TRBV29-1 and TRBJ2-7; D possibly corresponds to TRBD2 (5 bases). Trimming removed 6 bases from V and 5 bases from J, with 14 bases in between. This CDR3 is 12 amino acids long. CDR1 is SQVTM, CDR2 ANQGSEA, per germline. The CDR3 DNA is TGCAGCGTACGGACTGCTCGGGACGAGCAGTACTTC. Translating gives CSVRTARDEQYF.

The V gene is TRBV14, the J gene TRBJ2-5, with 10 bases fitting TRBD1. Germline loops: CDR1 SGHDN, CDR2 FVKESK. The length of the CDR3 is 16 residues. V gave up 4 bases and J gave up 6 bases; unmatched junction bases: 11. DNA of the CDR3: TGTGCCAGCAGCCCAATAGGGACAGGGGAGGAAAAGACCCAGTACTTC. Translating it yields CASSPIGTGEEKTQYF.

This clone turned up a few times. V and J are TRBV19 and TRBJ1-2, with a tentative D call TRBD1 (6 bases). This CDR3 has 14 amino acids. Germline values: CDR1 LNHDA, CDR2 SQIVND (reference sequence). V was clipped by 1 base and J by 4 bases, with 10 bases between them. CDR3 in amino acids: CASSIVLGAYGYTF. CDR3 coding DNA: TGTGCCAGTAGTATAGTCTTGGGGGCCTATGGCTACACCTTC.

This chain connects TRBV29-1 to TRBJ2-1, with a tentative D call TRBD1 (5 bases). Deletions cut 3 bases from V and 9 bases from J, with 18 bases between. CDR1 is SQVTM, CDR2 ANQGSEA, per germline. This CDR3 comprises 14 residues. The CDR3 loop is CSVDPGLGPPEQFF. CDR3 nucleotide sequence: TGCAGCGTTGACCCAGGGTTGGGGCCCCCTGAGCAGTTCTTC.

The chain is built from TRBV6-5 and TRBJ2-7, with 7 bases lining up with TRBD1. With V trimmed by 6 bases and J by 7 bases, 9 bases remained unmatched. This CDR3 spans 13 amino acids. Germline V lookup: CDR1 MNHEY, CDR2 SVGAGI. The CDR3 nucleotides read TGTGCCAGCAGCCGGGACAGTATTCGTGAGCAGTACTTC. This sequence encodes CASSRDSIREQYF.

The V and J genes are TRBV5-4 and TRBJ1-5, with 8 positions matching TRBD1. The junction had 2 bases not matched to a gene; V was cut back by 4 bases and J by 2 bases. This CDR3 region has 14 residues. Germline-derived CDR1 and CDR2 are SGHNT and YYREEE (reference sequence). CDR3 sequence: CASSTGQGNQPQHF. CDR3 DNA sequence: TGTGCCAGCAGCACGGGACAGGGCAATCAGCCCCAGCATTTT.

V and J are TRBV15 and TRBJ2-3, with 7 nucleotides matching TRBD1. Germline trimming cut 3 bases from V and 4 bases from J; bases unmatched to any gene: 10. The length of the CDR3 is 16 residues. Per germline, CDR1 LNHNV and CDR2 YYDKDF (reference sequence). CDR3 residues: CATSSSSTGWADTQYF. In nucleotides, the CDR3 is TGTGCCACCAGCAGTTCCTCGACAGGGTGGGCAGATACGCAGTATTTT.

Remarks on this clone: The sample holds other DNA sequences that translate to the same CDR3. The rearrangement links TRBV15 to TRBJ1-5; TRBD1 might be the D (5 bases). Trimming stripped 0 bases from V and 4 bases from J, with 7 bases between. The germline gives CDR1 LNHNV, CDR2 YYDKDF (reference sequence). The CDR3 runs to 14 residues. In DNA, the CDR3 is TGTGCCACCAGCAGAGATCGGGGGAATCAGCCCCAGCATTTT. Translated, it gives CATSRDRGNQPQHF. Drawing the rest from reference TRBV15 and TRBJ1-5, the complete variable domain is DAMVIQNPRYQVTQFGKPVTLSCSQTLNHNVMYWYQQKSSQAPKLLFHYYDKDFNNEADTPDNFQSRRPNTSFCFLDIRSPGLGDTAMYLCATSRDRGNQPQHFGDGTRLSIL.

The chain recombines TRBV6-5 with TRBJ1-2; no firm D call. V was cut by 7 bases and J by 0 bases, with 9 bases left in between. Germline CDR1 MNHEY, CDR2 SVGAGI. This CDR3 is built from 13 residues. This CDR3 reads CASTTNSNYGYTF. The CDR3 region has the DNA TGTGCCAGCACCACAAATTCTAACTATGGCTACACCTTC.

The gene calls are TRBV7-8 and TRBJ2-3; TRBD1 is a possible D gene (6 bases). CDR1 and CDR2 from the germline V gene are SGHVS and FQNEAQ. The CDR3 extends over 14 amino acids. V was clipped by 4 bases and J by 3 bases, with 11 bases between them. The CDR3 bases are TGTGCCAGCAGCTCAGGCCAGGGGACAGATACGCAGTATTTT. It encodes CASSSGQGTDTQYF.

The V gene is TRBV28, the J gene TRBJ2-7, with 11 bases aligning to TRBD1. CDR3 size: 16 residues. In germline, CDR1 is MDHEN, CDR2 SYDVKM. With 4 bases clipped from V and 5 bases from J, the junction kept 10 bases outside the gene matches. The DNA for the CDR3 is TGTGCCAGCAGTTCCCGGGACAGGGGGTGGCGGAACGAGCAGTACTTC. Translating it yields CASSSRDRGWRNEQYF. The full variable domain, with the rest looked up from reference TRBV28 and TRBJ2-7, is DVKVTQSSRYLVKRTGEKVFLECVQDMDHENMFWYRQDPGLGLRLIYFSYDVKMKEKGDIPEGYSVSREKKERFSLILESASTNQTSMYLCASSSRDRGWRNEQYFGPGTRLTVT.

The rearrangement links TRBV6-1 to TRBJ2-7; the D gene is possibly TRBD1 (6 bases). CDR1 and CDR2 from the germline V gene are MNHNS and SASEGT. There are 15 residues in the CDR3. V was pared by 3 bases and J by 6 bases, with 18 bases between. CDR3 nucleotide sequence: TGTGCCAGCAGTGATCAGGGTCAGGGGACCGGCGAGCAGTACTTC. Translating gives CASSDQGQGTGEQYF.

Written as DNA, the CDR3 is TGTGCCAGCAGTTACGGGCCCGCCCCCGAGCAGTACTTC. This codes for CASSYGPAPEQYF. The chain joins TRBV6-6 to TRBJ2-7, with D hard to call. This CDR3 region has 13 residues. Germline CDR1 reads MNHNY; CDR2 reads SVGAGI (reference sequence). Trimming removed 2 bases at V and 6 bases at J, with 11 bases between.

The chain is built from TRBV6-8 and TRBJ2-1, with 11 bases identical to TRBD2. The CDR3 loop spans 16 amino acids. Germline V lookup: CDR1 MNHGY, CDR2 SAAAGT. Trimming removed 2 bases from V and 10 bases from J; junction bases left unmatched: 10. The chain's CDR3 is CASSYPGLADSWEQFF. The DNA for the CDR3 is TGTGCCAGCAGTTACCCGGGACTAGCGGATTCCTGGGAGCAGTTCTTC.

CDR3 sequence: CASSEGPTQYF. DNA for the CDR3: TGCGCCAGCAGTGAGGGCCCGACGCAGTATTTT. The V gene is TRBV10-1, the J gene TRBJ2-3, with unresolved D. Germline CDR1 is WNHNN and CDR2 is SYGVQD (reference sequence). The CDR3 is 11 residues long. Trimming removed 2 bases from V and 9 bases from J, with 6 bases in between.

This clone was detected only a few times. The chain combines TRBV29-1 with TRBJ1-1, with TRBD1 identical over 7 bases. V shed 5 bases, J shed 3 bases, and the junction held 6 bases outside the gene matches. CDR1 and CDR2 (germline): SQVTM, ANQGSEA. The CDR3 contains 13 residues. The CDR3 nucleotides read TGCAGCGTTCGACAGGGTAAAGACACTGAAGCTTTCTTT. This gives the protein CSVRQGKDTEAFF. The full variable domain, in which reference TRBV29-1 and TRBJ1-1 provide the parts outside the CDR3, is SAVISQKPSRDICQRGTSLTIQCQVDSQVTMMFWYRQQPGQSLTLIATANQGSEATYESGFVIDKFPISRPNLTFSTLTVSNMSPEDSSIYLCSVRQGKDTEAFFGQGTRLTVV.

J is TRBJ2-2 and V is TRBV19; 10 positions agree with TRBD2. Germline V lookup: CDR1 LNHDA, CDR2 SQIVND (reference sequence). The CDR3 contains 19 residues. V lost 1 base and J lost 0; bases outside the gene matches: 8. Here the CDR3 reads CASSIGGSSGRSNTGELFF. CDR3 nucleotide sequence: TGTGCCAGTAGTATAGGTGGGAGTAGCGGGAGGTCGAACACCGGGGAGCTGTTTTTT.

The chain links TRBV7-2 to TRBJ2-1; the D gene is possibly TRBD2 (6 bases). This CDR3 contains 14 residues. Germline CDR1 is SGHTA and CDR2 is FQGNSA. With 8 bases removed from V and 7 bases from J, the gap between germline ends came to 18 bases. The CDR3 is CASRDRREPNEQFF. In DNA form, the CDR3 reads TGTGCCAGCCGCGACCGGCGGGAACCAAATGAGCAGTTCTTC.

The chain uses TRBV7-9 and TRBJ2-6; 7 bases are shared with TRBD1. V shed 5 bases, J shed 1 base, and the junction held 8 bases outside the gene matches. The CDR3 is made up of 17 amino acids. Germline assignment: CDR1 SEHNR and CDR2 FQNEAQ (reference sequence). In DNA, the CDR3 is TGTGCCAGCAGCATCCGACAGGGAGATTCTGGGGCCAACGTCCTGACTTTC. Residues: CASSIRQGDSGANVLTF.

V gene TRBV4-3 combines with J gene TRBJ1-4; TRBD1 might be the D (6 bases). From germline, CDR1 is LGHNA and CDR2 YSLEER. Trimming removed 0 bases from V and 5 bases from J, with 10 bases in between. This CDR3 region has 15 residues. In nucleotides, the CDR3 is TGCGCCAGCAGCCAAGATACAGGGCTAAATGAAAAACTGTTTTTT. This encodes CASSQDTGLNEKLFF.

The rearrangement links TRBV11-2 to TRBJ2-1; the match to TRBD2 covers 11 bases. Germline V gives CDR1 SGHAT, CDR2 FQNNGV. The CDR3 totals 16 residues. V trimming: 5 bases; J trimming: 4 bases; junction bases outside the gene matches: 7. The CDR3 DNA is TGTGCCAGCAGCCCTCGACTAGCGGGATATTACAATGAGCAGTTCTTC. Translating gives CASSPRLAGYYNEQFF.

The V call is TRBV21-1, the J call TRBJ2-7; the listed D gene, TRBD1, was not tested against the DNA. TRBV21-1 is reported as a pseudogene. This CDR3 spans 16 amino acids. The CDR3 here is CASRINKSQGAFEQYF. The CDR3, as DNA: TGTGCCAGCAGAATAAACAAGAGTCAGGGGGCCTTCGAGCAGTACTTC.

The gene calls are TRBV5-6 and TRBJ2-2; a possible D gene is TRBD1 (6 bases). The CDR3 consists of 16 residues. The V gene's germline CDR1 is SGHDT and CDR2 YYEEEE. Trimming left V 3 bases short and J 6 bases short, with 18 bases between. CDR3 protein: CASSSLHLKGAGELFF. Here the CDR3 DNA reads TGTGCCAGCAGCTCCCTCCACCTTAAGGGGGCCGGGGAGCTGTTTTTT.

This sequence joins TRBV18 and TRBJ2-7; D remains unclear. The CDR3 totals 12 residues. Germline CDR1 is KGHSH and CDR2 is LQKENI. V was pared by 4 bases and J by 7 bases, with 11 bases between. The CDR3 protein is CASSLLLEEQYF. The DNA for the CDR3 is TGTGCCAGCTCACTCCTTCTAGAAGAGCAGTACTTC.

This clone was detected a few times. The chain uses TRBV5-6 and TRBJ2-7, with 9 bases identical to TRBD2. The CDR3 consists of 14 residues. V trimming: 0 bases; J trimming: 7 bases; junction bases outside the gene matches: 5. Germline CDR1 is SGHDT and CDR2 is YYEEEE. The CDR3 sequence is CASSLAGLAGEQYF. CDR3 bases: TGTGCCAGCAGCTTGGCGGGCCTAGCGGGGGAGCAGTACTTC. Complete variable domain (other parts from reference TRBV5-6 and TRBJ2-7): DAGVTQSPTHLIKTRGQQVTLRCSPKSGHDTVSWYQQALGQGPQFIFQYYEEEERQRGNFPDRFSGHQFPNYSSELNVNALLLGDSALYLCASSLAGLAGEQYFGPGTRLTVT.

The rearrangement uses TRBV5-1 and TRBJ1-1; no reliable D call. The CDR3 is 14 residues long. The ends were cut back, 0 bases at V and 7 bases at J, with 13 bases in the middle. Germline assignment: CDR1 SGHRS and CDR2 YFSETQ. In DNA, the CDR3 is TGCGCCAGCAGCTTGGCCGCGGGTATAGGTGAAGCTTTCTTT. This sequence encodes CASSLAAGIGEAFF.

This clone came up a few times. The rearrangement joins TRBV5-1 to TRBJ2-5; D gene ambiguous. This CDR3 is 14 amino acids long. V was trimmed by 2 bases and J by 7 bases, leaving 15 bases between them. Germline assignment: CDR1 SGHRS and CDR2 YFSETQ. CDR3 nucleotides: TGCGCCAGCAGCTTAGGCGAGGTTTCGGCGACCCAGTACTTC. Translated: CASSLGEVSATQYF.

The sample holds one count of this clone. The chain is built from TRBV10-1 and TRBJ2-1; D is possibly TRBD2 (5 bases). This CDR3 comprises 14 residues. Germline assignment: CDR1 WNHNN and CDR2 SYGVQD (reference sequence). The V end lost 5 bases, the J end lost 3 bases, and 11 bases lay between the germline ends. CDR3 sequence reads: CASSLSGFYNEQFF. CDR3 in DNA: TGCGCCAGCAGTCTTTCGGGGTTCTACAATGAGCAGTTCTTC.